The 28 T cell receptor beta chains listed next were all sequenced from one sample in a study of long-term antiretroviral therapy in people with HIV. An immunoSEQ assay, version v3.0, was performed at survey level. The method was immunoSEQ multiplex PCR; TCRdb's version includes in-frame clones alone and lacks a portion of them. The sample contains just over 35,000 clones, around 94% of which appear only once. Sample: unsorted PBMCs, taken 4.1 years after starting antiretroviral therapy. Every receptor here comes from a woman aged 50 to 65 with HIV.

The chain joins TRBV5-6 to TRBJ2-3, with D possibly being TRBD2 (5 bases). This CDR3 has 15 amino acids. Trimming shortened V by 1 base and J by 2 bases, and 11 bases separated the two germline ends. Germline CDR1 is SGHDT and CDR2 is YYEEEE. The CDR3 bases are TGTGCCAGCAGCTTGCCGCTAGCATCCACAGATACGCAGTATTTT. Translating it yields CASSLPLASTDTQYF. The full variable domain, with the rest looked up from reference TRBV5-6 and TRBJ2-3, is DAGVTQSPTHLIKTRGQQVTLRCSPKSGHDTVSWYQQALGQGPQFIFQYYEEEERQRGNFPDRFSGHQFPNYSSELNVNALLLGDSALYLCASSLPLASTDTQYFGPGTRLTVL.

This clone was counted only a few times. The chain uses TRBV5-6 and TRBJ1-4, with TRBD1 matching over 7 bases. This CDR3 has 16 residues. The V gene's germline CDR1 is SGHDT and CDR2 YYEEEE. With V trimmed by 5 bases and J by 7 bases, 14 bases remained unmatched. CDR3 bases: TGTGCCAGCAGTGACCGACGACAGGGCGTGGGTGAAAAACTGTTTTTT. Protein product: CASSDRRQGVGEKLFF.

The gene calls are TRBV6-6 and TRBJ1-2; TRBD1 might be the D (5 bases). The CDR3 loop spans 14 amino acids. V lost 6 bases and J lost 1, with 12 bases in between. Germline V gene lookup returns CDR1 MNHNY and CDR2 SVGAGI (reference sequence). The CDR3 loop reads CASRRDGNNYGYTF. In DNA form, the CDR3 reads TGTGCCAGCAGACGGGACGGAAATAACTATGGCTACACCTTC.

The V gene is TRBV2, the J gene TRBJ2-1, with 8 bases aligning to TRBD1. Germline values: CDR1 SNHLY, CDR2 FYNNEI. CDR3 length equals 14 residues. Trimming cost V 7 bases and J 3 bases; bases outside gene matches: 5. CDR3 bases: TGTGCCAGCATCTCCGGGACAGGCTACAATGAGCAGTTCTTC. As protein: CASISGTGYNEQFF.

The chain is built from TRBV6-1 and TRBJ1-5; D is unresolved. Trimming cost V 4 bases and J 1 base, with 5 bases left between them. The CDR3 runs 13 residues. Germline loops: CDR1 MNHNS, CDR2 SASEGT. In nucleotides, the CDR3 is TGTGCCAGCAGTGGTGCCAGCAATCAGCCCCAGCATTTT. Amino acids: CASSGASNQPQHF.

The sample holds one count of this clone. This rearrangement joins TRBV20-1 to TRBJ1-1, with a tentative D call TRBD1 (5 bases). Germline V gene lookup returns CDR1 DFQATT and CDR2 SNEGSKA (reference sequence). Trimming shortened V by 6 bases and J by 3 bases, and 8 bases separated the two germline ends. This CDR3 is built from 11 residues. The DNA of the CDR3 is TGCAGTGCCAGGGATTACACTGAAGCTTTCTTT. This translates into CSARDYTEAFF.

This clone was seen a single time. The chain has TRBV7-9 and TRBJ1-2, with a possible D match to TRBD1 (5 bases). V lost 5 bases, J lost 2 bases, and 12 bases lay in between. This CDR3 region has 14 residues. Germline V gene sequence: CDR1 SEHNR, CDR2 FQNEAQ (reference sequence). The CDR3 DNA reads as TGTGCCAGCAGCCTAATCACAGGAAACTATGGCTACACCTTC. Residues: CASSLITGNYGYTF.

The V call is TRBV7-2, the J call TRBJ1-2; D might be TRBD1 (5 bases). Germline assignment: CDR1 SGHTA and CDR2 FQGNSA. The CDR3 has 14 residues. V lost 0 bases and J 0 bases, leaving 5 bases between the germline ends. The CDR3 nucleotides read TGTGCCAGCAGCTTAGCGACAGCTAACTATGGCTACACCTTC. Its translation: CASSLATANYGYTF.

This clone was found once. CDR3 protein: CASSGQAGGAFQPQHF. The CDR3 DNA sequence: TGTGCCAGCAGTGGGCAAGCAGGGGGCGCTTTTCAGCCCCAGCATTTT. V gene TRBV6-1 combines with J gene TRBJ1-5, with 8 positions matching TRBD1. The V gene's germline CDR1 is MNHNS and CDR2 SASEGT. The CDR3 extends over 16 amino acids. The J segment lost 6 bases and the V segment lost 4 bases, leaving 11 bases of the junction unmatched.

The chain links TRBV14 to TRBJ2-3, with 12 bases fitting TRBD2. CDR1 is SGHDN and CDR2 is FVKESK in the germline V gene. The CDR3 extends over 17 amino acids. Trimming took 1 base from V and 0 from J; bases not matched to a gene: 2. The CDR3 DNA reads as TGTGCCAGCAGCCAAGCACTAGCGGGGGGCAGCACAGATACGCAGTATTTT. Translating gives CASSQALAGGSTDTQYF.

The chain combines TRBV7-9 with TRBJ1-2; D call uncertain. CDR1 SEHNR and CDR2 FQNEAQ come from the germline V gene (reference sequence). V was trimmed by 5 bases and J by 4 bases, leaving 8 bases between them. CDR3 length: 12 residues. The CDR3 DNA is TGTGCCAGCAGCCCCAGAGGCTATGGCTACACCTTC. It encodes CASSPRGYGYTF.

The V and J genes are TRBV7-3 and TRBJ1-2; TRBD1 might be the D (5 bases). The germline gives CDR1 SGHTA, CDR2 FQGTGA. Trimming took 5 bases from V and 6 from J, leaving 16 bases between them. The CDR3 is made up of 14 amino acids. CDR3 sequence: CASSAPGLLNGYTF. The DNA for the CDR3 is TGTGCCAGCAGCGCACCGGGACTACTTAATGGCTACACCTTC.

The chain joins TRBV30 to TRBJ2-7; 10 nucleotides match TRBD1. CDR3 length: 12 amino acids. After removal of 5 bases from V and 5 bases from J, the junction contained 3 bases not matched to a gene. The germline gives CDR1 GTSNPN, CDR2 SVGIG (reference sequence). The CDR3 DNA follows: TGTGCCTGGTCCGGGACAGGGGACGAGCAGTACTTC. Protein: CAWSGTGDEQYF. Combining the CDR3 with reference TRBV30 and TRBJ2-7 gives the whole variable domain SQTIHQWPATLVQPVGSPLSLECTVEGTSNPNLYWYRQAAGRGLQLLFYSVGIGQISSEVPQNLSASRPQDRQFILSSKKLLLSDSGFYLCAWSGTGDEQYFGPGTRLTVT.

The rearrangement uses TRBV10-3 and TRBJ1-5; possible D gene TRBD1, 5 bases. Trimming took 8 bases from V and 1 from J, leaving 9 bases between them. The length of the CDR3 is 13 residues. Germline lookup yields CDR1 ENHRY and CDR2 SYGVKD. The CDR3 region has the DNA TGTGCCATCTCATGGGACAGCAATCAGCCCCAGCATTTT. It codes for CAISWDSNQPQHF.

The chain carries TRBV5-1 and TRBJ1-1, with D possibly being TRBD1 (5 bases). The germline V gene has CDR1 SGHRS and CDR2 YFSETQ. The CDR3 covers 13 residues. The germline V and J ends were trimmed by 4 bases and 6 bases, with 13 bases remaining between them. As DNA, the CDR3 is TGCGCCAGCAGCCCCGAGGGGAGACCTGAAGCTTTCTTT. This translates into CASSPEGRPEAFF.

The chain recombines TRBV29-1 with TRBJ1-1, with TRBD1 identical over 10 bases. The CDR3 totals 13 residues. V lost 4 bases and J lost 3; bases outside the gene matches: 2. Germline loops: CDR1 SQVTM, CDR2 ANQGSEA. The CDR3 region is CSVAGTGDTEAFF. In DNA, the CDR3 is TGCAGCGTTGCCGGGACAGGGGACACTGAAGCTTTCTTT.

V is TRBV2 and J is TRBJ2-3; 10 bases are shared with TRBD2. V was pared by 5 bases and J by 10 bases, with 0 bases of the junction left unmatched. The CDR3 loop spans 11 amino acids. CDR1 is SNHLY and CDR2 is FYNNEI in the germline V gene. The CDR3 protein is CASSSGGAQYF. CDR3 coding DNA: TGTGCCAGCAGTAGCGGGGGGGCGCAGTATTTT.

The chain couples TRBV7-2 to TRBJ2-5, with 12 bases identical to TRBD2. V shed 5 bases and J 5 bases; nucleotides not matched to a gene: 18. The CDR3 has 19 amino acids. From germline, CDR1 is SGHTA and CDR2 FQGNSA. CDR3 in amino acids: CASSHKGSSGGAPHETQYF. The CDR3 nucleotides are TGTGCCAGCAGCCATAAGGGGTCTAGCGGGGGGGCCCCGCACGAGACCCAGTACTTC.

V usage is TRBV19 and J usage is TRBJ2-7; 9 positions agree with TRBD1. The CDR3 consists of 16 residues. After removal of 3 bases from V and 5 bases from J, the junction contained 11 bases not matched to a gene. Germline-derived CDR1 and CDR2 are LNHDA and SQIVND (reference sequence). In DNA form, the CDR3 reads TGTGCCAGTAGTATTGAGTGGGGACAGGGTAAGGACGAGCAGTACTTC. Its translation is CASSIEWGQGKDEQYF.

CDR3 amino acids: CASRMGRGITEAFF. The CDR3 nucleotides read TGTGCCAGCAGAATGGGCAGGGGGATCACTGAAGCTTTCTTT. V usage is TRBV6-5 and J usage is TRBJ1-1, with 7 bases lining up with TRBD1. Germline V gene data show CDR1 as MNHEY and CDR2 as SVGAGI. This CDR3 is built from 14 residues. V lost 6 bases, J lost 4 bases, and 8 bases stayed unmatched.

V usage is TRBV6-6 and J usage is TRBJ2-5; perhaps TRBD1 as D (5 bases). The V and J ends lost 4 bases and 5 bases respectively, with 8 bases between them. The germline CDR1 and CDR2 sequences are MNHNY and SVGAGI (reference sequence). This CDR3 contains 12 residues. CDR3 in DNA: TGTGCCAGCAGTTCCCGACAGGAGACCCAGTACTTC. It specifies CASSSRQETQYF.

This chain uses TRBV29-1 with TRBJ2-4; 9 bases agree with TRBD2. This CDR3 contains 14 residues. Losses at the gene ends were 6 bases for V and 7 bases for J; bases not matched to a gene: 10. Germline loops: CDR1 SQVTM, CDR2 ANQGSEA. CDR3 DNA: TGCAGCGTGGGAGCGGGGGGTGCGGAGAACATTCAGTACTTC. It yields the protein CSVGAGGAENIQYF.

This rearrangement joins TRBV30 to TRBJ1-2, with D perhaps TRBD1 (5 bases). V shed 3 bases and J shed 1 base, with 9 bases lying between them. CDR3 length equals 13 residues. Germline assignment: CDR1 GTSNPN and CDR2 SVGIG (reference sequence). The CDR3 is CAWSQGLNYGYTF. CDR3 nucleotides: TGTGCCTGGAGCCAGGGACTTAACTATGGCTACACCTTC.

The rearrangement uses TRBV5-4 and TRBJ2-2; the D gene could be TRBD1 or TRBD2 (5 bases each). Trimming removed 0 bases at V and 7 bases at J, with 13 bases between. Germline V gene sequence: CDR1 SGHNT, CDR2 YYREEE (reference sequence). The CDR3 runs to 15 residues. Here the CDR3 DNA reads TGTGCCAGCAGCTTGGCCGGGGTGGGGCGCGGGGAGCTGTTTTTT. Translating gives CASSLAGVGRGELFF.

The CDR3 DNA reads TGTGCCTGGAGTATACAGGGGGGCGGCAATCAGCCCCAGCATTTT. This codes for CAWSIQGGGNQPQHF. The V call is TRBV30, the J call TRBJ1-5; 8 bases agree with TRBD1. V shed 2 bases, J shed 2 bases, and the junction held 5 bases outside the gene matches. CDR1 and CDR2 (germline): GTSNPN, SVGIG (reference sequence). This CDR3 region has 15 residues.

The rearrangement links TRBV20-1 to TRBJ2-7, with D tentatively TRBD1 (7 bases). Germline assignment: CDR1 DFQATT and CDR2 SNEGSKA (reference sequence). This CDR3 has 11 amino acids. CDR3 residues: CSGGTAYEQYF. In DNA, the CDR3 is TGCAGCGGCGGGACAGCCTACGAGCAGTACTTC.

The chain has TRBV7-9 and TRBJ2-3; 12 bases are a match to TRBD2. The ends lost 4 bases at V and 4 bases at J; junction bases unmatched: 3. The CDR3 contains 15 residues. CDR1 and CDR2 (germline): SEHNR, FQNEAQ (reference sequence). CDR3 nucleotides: TGTGCCAGCAGCTCGACTAGCGGGGGCCCAGATACGCAGTATTTT. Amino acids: CASSSTSGGPDTQYF.

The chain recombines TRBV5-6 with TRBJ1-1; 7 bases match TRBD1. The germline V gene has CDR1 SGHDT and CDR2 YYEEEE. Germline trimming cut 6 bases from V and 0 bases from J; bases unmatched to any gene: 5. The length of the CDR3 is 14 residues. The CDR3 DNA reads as TGTGCCAGCAACCCGGACAGGATGAACACTGAAGCTTTCTTT. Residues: CASNPDRMNTEAFF.